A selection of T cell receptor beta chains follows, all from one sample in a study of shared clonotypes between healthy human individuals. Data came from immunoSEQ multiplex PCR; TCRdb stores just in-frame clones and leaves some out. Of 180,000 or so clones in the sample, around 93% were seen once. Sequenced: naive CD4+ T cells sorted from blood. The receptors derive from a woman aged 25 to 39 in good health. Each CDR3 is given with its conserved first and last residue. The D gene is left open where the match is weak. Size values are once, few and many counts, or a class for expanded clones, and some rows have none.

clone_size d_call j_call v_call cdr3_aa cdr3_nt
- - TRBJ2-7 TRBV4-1 CASSQGSGGKEYEQYF TGCGCCAGCAGCCAAGGGTCGGGCGGAAAGGAGTACGAGCAGTACTTC
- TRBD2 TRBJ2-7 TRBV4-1 CASSQVAGVIHEQYF TGCGCCAGCAGCCAGGTGGCGGGAGTGATACACGAGCAGTACTTC
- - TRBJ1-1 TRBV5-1 CASSLAGDTEAFF TGCGCCAGCAGCTTGGCAGGGGACACTGAAGCTTTCTTT
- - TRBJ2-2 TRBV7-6 CASSQRGQRRPNTGELFF TGTGCCAGCAGCCAACGAGGGCAGCGGAGGCCGAACACCGGGGAGCTGTTTTTT
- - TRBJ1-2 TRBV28 CASSLLGPGDYGYTF TGTGCCAGCAGTTTGTTAGGGCCAGGGGACTATGGCTACACCTTC
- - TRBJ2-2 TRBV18 CASSLQESANTGELFF TGTGCCAGCTCATTGCAGGAAAGCGCGAACACCGGGGAGCTGTTTTTT
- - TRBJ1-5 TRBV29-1 CSASWTASNQPQHF TGCAGCGCCTCCTGGACAGCTAGCAATCAGCCCCAGCATTTT
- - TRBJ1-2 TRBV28 CASSFEANYGYTF TGTGCCAGCAGTTTCGAGGCCAACTATGGCTACACCTTC
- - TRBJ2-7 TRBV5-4 CASSNSGEQYF TGTGCCAGCAGTAACTCGGGCGAGCAGTACTTC
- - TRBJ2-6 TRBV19 CASSPGYGANVLTF TGTGCCAGCAGCCCGGGGTATGGGGCCAACGTCCTGACTTTC
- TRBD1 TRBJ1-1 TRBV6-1 CASIQGGTEAFF TGTGCCAGCATTCAGGGGGGCACTGAAGCTTTCTTT
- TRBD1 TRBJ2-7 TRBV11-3 CASSARGTGGEQYF TGTGCCAGCAGCGCTAGGGGGACAGGAGGCGAGCAGTACTTC
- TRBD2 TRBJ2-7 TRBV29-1 CSVGLAGGNYEQYF TGCAGCGTGGGACTAGCGGGCGGCAACTACGAGCAGTACTTC
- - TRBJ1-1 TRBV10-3 CAISETTISEAFF TGTGCCATCAGTGAGACCACGATTTCTGAAGCTTTCTTT
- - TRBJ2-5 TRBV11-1 CASSSQETQYF TGTGCCAGCAGCTCGCAAGAGACCCAGTACTTC
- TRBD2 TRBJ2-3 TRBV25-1 CASTSREFGTDTQYF TGTGCCAGCACGTCGCGGGAGTTCGGCACAGATACGCAGTATTTT
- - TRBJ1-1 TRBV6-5 CASSYSRDLNTEAFF TGTGCCAGCAGTTACTCTAGAGACCTGAACACTGAAGCTTTCTTT
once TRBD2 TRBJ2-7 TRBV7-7 CASSPGLAGSYEQYF TGTGCCAGCAGCCCGGGACTAGCGGGATCCTACGAGCAGTACTTC
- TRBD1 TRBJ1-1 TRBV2 CASRPKGQGQGEAFF TGTGCCAGCAGACCTAAGGGACAGGGACAGGGTGAAGCTTTCTTT
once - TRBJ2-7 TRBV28 CASSFGLRASYEQYF TGTGCCAGCAGTTTCGGATTGAGGGCATCCTACGAGCAGTACTTC
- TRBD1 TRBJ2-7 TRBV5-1 CASSPGTGPPYEQYF TGCGCCAGCAGCCCCGGGACAGGGCCTCCTTACGAGCAGTACTTC
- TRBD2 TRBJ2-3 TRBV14 CASSPGTSLYTDTQYF TGTGCCAGCAGCCCCGGGACTAGTCTATACACAGATACGCAGTATTTT
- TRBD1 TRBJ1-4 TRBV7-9 CASSTGTGPEKLFF TGTGCCAGCAGCACCGGGACAGGGCCCGAAAAACTGTTTTTT
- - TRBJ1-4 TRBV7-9 CASSPILRDWGAGGEKLFF TGTGCCAGCAGCCCGATCCTACGGGATTGGGGGGCCGGAGGTGAAAAACTGTTTTTT
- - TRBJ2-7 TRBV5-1 CASSPPQKARRYPTYEQYF TGCGCCAGCAGCCCCCCCCAGAAAGCCAGGCGGTATCCTACCTACGAGCAGTACTTC
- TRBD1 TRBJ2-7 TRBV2 CASRLDRDEQYF TGTGCCAGCAGACTGGACAGGGACGAGCAGTACTTC
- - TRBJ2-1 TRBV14 CASSRFRGEQFF TGTGCCAGCAGCCGCTTTCGGGGTGAGCAGTTCTTC
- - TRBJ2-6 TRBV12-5 CASGLFRETEEVSGANVLTF TGTGCTAGTGGTTTGTTTAGAGAGACCGAGGAGGTCTCTGGGGCCAACGTCCTGACTTTC
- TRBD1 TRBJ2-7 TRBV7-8 CASSLGGQGAYEQYF TGTGCCAGCAGCTTGGGAGGACAGGGGGCGTACGAGCAGTACTTC
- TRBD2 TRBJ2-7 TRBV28 CASSLWSSGRHEQYF TGTGCCAGCAGTTTATGGTCCAGCGGGAGGCACGAGCAGTACTTC
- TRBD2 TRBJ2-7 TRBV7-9 CASSAPTSGRYEQYF TGTGCCAGCAGCGCCCCGACTAGCGGGAGATACGAGCAGTACTTC
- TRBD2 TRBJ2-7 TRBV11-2 CASSFFFREAGETEQYF TGTGCCAGCAGCTTTTTCTTTCGGGAGGCAGGAGAAACCGAGCAGTACTTC
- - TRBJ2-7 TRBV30 CAWSVSGSAYEQYF TGTGCCTGGAGTGTGTCAGGGTCAGCCTACGAGCAGTACTTC
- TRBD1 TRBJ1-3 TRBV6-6 CASSYTGTDGNTIYF TGTGCCAGCAGTTACACCGGGACAGATGGAAACACCATATATTTT
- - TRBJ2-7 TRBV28 CASSSLRGIEQYF TGTGCCAGCAGTTCTCTTAGGGGGATAGAGCAGTACTTC
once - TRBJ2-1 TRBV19 CASSIGRASYNEQFF TGTGCCAGTAGTATAGGACGGGCCTCCTACAATGAGCAGTTCTTC
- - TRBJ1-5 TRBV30 CAWSWQSNQPQHF TGTGCCTGGAGTTGGCAGAGCAATCAGCCCCAGCATTTT
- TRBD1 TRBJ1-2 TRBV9 CASSAQTGVPSYGYTF TGTGCCAGCAGCGCTCAAACAGGGGTCCCCTCATATGGCTACACCTTC
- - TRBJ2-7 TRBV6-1 CASEITIPREQYF TGTGCCAGCGAAATAACCATTCCGAGGGAGCAGTACTTC
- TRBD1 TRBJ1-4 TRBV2 CASSKQGQTNEKLFF TGTGCCAGCAGTAAACAGGGGCAGACTAATGAAAAACTGTTTTTT
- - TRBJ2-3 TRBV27 CASSPKGRGSTDTQYF TGTGCCAGCAGTCCGAAGGGGCGAGGGAGCACAGATACGCAGTATTTT
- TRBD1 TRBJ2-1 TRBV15 CATSRDQGARSNEQFF TGTGCCACCAGCAGAGATCAGGGGGCGCGGTCCAATGAGCAGTTCTTC